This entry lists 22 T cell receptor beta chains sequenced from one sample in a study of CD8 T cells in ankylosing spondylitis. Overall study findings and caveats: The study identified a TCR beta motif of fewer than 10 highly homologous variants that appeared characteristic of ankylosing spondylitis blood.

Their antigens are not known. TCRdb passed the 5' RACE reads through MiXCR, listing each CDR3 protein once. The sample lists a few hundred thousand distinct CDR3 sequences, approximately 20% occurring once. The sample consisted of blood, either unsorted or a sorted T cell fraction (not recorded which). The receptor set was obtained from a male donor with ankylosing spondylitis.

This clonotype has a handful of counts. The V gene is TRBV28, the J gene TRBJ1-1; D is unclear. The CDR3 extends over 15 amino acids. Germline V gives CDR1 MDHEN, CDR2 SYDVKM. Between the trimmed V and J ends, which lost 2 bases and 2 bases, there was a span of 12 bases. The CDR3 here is CASSLMSVSNTEAFF. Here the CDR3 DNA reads TGTGCCAGCAGTTTAATGAGCGTGAGTAACACTGAAGCTTTCTTT.

The CDR3 sequence: CASSFGLAMDEQFF. The CDR3 DNA reads TGTGCCAGCAGCTTCGGACTAGCGATGGATGAGCAGTTCTTC. This chain connects TRBV5-4 to TRBJ2-1; TRBD2 aligns across 9 bases. The CDR3 totals 14 residues. CDR1 is SGHNT and CDR2 is YYREEE in the germline V gene (reference sequence). With V trimmed by 2 bases and J by 8 bases, 5 bases remained unmatched.

The CDR3 is CSVQALAQNTEAFF. DNA for the CDR3: TGCAGCGTTCAAGCATTGGCCCAAAACACTGAAGCTTTCTTT. The chain carries TRBV29-1 and TRBJ1-1; D not certain. V lost 5 bases and J 2 bases, leaving 15 bases between the germline ends. Germline V CDR1 and CDR2: SQVTM, ANQGSEA. The CDR3 covers 14 residues.

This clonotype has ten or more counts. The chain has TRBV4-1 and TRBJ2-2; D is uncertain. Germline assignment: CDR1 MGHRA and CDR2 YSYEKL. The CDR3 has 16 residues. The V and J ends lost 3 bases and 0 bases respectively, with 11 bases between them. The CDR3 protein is CASSHDSEANTGELFF. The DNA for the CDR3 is TGCGCCAGCAGCCACGACTCCGAAGCGAACACCGGGGAGCTGTTTTTT.

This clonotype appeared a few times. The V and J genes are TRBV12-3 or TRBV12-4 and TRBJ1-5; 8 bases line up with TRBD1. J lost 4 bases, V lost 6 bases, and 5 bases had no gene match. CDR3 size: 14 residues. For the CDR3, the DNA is TGTGCCAGCAGCATTGACAGGGGTAATCAGCCCCAGCATTTT. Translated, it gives CASSIDRGNQPQHF.

The CDR3 loop is CASSHGTGGSTEAFF. In DNA, the CDR3 is TGTGCCAGCAGCCATGGGACAGGAGGGAGCACTGAAGCTTTCTTT. The chain has TRBV11-2 and TRBJ1-1, with TRBD1 matching 8 bases. V shed 5 bases and J 4 bases; nucleotides not matched to a gene: 9. CDR1 and CDR2 from the germline V gene are SGHAT and FQNNGV. The CDR3 covers 15 residues.

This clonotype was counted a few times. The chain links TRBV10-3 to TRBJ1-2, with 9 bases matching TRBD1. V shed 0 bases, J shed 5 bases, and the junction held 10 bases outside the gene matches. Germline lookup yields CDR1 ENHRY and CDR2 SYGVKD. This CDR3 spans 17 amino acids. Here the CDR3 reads CAISESVGDRVRYGYTF. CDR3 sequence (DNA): TGTGCCATCAGTGAGTCAGTCGGGGACAGGGTACGTTATGGCTACACCTTC.

The DNA of the CDR3 is TGTGCCAGCAGCTTAAGGGACAACCAAGAGACCCAGTACTTC. Translation: CASSLRDNQETQYF. The chain uses TRBV7-9 and TRBJ2-5; the D gene is possibly TRBD1 (6 bases). CDR1 is SEHNR, CDR2 FQNEAQ, per germline (reference sequence). The CDR3 sequence is 14 residues long. V lost 2 bases, J lost 0 bases, and 7 bases lay in between.

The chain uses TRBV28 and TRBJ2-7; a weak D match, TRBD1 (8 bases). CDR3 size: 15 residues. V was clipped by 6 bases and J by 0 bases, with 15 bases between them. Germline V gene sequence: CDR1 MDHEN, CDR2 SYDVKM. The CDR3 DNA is TGTGCCAGCAGACGAACAGGGGGGGCCTCCTACGAGCAGTACTTC. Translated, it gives CASRRTGGASYEQYF.

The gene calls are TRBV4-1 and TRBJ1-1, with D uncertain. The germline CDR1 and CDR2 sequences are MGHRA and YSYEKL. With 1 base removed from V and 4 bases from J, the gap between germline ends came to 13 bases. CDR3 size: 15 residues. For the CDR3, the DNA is TGCGCCAGCAGCCAAGTCGGCCTTGGAGGCACTGAAGCTTTCTTT. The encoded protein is CASSQVGLGGTEAFF.

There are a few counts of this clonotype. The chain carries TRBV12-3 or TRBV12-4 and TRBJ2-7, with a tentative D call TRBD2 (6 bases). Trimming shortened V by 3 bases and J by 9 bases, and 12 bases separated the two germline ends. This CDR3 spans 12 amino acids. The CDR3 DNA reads TGTGCCAGCAGTTTGAGCGGCGGGGTGCAGTACTTC. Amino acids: CASSLSGGVQYF.

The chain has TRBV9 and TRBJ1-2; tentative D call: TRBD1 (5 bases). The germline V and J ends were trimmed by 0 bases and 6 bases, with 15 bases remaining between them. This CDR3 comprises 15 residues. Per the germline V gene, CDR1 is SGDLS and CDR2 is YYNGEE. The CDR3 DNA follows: TGTGCCAGCAGCGTAGATGTCGGCCAGGGAAATGGCTACACCTTC. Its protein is CASSVDVGQGNGYTF.

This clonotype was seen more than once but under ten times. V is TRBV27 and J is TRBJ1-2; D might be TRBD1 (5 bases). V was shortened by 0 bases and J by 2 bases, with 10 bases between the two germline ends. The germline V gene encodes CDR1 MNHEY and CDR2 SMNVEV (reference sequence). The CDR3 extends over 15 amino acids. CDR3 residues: CASSLSVQGNYGYTF. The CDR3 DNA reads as TGTGCCAGCAGTTTATCTGTTCAGGGAAACTATGGCTACACCTTC.

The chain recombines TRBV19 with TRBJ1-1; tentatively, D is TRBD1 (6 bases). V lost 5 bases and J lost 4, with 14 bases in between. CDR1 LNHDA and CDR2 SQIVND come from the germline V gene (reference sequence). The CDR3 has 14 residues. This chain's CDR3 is CASSGGGGGTEAFF. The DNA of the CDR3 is TGTGCCAGTAGTGGCGGGGGAGGGGGCACTGAAGCTTTCTTT.

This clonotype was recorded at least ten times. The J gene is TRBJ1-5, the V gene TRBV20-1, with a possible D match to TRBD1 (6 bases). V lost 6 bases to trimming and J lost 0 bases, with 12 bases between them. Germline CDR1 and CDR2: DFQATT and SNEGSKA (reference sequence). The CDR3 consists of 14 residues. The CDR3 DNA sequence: TGCAGTGCCAGGACAGTCTATAGCAATCAGCCCCAGCATTTT. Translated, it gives CSARTVYSNQPQHF.

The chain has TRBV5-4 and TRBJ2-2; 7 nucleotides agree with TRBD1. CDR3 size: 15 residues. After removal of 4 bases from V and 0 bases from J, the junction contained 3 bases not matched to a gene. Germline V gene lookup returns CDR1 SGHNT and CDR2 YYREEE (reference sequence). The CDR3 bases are TGTGCCAGCAGCCTTGGGACAGCGAACACCGGGGAGCTGTTTTTT. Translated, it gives CASSLGTANTGELFF.

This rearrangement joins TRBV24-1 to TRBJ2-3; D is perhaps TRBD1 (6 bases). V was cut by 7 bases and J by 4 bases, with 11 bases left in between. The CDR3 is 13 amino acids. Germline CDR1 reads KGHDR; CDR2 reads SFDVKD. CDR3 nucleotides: TGTGCCACCAGGGCAGGGGCTGCAGATACGCAGTATTTT. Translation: CATRAGAADTQYF.

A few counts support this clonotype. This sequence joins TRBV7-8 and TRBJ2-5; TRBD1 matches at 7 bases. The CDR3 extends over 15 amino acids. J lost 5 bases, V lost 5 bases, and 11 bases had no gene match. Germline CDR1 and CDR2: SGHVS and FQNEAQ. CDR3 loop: CASSLRQGRYETQYF. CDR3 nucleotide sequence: TGTGCCAGCAGCCTACGACAGGGTCGGTATGAGACCCAGTACTTC. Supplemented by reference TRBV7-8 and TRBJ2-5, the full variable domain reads GAGVSQSPRYKVAKRGQDVALRCDPISGHVSLFWYQQALGQGPEFLTYFQNEAQLDKSGLPSDRFFAERPEGSVSTLKIQRTQQEDSAVYLCASSLRQGRYETQYFGPGTRLLVL.

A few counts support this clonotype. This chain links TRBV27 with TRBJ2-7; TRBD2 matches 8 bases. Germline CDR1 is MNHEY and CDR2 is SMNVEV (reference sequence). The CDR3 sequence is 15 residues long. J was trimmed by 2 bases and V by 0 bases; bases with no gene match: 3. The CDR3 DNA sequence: TGTGCCAGCAGTTTATCGGGACTAGGGACCTACGAGCAGTACTTC. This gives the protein CASSLSGLGTYEQYF.

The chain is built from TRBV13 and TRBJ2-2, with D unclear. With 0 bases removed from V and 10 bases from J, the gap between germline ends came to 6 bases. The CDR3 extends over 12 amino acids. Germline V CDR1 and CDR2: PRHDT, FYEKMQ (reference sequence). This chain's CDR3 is CASSLGDQELFF. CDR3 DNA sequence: TGTGCCAGCAGCTTAGGGGACCAGGAGCTGTTTTTT.

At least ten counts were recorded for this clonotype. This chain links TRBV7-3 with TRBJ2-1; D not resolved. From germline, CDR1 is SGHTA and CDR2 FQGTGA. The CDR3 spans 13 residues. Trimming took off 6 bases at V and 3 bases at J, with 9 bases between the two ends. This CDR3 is CASSSDFYNEQFF. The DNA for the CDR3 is TGTGCCAGCAGTTCGGATTTCTACAATGAGCAGTTCTTC. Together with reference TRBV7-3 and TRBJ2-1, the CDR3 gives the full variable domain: GAGVSQTPSNKVTEKGKYVELRCDPISGHTALYWYRQSLGQGPEFLIYFQGTGAADDSGLPNDRFFAVRPEGSVSTLKIQRTERGDSAVYLCASSSDFYNEQFFGPGTRLTVL.

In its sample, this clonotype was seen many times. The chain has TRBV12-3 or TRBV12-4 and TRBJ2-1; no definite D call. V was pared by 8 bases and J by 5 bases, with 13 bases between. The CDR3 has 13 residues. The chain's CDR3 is CASGRWDDNEQFF. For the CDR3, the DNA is TGTGCCAGCGGAAGGTGGGATGACAATGAGCAGTTCTTC.